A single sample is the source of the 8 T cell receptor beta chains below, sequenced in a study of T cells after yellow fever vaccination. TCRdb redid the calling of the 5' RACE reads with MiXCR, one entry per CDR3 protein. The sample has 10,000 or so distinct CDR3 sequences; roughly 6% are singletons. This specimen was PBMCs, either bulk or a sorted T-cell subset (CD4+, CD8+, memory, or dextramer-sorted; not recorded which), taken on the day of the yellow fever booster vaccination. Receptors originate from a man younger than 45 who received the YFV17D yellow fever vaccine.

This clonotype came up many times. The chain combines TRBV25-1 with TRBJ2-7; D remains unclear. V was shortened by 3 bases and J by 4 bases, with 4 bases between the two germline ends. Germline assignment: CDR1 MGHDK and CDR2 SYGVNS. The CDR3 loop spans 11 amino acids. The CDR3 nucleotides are TGTGCCAGCAGTGATAAATACGAGCAGTACTTC. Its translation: CASSDKYEQYF.

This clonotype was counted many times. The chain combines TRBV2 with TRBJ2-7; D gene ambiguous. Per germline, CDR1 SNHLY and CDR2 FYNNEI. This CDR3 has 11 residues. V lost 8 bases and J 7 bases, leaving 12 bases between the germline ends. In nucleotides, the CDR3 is TGTGCCAGCGGTCCTCCGGGTGAGCAGTACTTC. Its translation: CASGPPGEQYF.

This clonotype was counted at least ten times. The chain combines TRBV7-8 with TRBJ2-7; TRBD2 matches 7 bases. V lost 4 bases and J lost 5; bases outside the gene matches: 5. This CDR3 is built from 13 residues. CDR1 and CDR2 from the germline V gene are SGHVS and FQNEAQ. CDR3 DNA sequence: TGTGCCAGCAGCTGGACTAGTGGGCACGAGCAGTACTTC. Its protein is CASSWTSGHEQYF. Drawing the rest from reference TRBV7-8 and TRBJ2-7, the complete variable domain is GAGVSQSPRYKVAKRGQDVALRCDPISGHVSLFWYQQALGQGPEFLTYFQNEAQLDKSGLPSDRFFAERPEGSVSTLKIQRTQQEDSAVYLCASSWTSGHEQYFGPGTRLTVT.

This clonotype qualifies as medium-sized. Here the CDR3 reads CAIAFRTGYEQYF. CDR3 sequence (DNA): TGTGCCATCGCCTTCCGGACGGGTTACGAGCAGTACTTC. This chain uses TRBV6-2 or TRBV6-3 with TRBJ2-7; no clear D. The germline gives CDR1 MNHEY, CDR2 SVGEGT. The CDR3 spans 13 residues. With 10 bases removed from V and 4 bases from J, the gap between germline ends came to 17 bases.

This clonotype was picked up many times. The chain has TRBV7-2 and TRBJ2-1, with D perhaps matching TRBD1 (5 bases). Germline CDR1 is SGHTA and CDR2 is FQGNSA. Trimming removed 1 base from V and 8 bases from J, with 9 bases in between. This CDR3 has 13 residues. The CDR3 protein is CASSLGGRDEQFF. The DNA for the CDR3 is TGTGCCAGCAGCTTAGGGGGCCGGGATGAGCAGTTCTTC. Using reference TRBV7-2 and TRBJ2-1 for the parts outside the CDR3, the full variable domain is GAGVSQSPSNKVTEKGKDVELRCDPISGHTALYWYRQSLGQGLEFLIYFQGNSAPDKSGLPSDRFSAERTGGSVSTLTIQRTQQEDSAVYLCASSLGGRDEQFFGPGTRLTVL.

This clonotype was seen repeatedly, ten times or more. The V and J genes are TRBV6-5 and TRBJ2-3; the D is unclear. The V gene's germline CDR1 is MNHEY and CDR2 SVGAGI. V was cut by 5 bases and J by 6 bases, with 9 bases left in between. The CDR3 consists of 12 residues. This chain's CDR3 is CASSHGPDTQYF. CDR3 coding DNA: TGTGCCAGCAGTCACGGACCCGATACGCAGTATTTT.

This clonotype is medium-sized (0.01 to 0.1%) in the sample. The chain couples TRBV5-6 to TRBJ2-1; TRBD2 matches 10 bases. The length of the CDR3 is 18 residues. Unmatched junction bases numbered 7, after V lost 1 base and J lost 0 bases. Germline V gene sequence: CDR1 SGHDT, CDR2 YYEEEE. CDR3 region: CASSLRLAGVSSYNEQFF. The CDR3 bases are TGTGCCAGCAGCTTGAGGCTAGCGGGGGTCAGCTCCTACAATGAGCAGTTCTTC.

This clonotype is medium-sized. In DNA, the CDR3 is TGCGCCAGCAACCCGGACAGGGACTATGAAAAACTGTTTTTT. Protein sequence: CASNPDRDYEKLFF. The J gene is TRBJ1-4, the V gene TRBV5-1; 8 bases match TRBD1. J gave up 6 bases and V 6 bases, and 7 bases lay outside the gene matches. The germline V gene has CDR1 SGHRS and CDR2 YFSETQ. The CDR3 is made up of 14 amino acids.